What follows are 21 T cell receptor beta chains derived from one specimen sequenced in a study of cytomegalovirus exposure and HLA in healthy donors. Primers included in the PCR were 60 Vbeta and 13 Jbeta primers. Sequenced by immunoSEQ multiplex PCR; TCRdb stores in-frame clones only, minus some. The sample holds 150,000 to 200,000 clones, 65% to 85% seen once. Sequences were obtained from PBMCs. These receptors all come from a male donor in good health and CMV-seropositive.

The CDR3 DNA sequence: TGTGCCAGCAGCGCCTACAGGGAGTCCTACGAGCAGTACTTC. This encodes CASSAYRESYEQYF. The rearrangement joins TRBV11-3 to TRBJ2-7, with D maybe TRBD1 (6 bases). This CDR3 is 14 amino acids long. The V gene's germline CDR1 is SGHNT and CDR2 YENEEA. The V and J ends lost 5 bases and 1 base respectively, with 12 bases between them.

The rearrangement uses TRBV7-9 and TRBJ2-1; D gene uncertain. The CDR3 is 11 residues long. With 5 bases removed from V and 8 bases from J, the gap between germline ends came to 7 bases. From germline, CDR1 is SEHNR and CDR2 FQNEAQ (reference sequence). The CDR3 sequence: CASSTLDEQFF. Written as DNA, the CDR3 is TGTGCCAGCAGCACCCTAGATGAGCAGTTCTTC.

This clone turned up a few times. The V call is TRBV7-8, the J call TRBJ2-1; 11 positions match TRBD2. The trim removed 3 bases at V and 7 bases at J, leaving 5 bases unmatched. Germline CDR1 SGHVS, CDR2 FQNEAQ. The CDR3 runs 15 residues. The CDR3 DNA is TGTGCCAGCAGCTTTAGCGGGAGGGCCTCAAATGAGCAGTTCTTC. Its protein is CASSFSGRASNEQFF.

The chain employs TRBV6-1 and TRBJ2-7; TRBD2 might be the D (5 bases). The CDR3 loop spans 15 amino acids. The germline V gene has CDR1 MNHNS and CDR2 SASEGT. V gave up 1 base and J gave up 3 bases, with 13 bases separating them. In nucleotides, the CDR3 is TGTGCCAGCAGTGAAGGATCCTGGGGAGTCTACGAGCAGTACTTC. Its translation is CASSEGSWGVYEQYF.

V is TRBV11-2 and J is TRBJ1-3; D is uncertain. V shed 3 bases and J shed 3 bases, with 9 bases lying between them. The CDR3 covers 14 residues. Per germline, CDR1 SGHAT and CDR2 FQNNGV. The CDR3 spells CASSLRSGGNTIYF. The CDR3 coding sequence is TGTGCCAGCAGCTTGAGGTCGGGTGGAAACACCATATATTTT.

V and J are TRBV13 and TRBJ2-5, with D maybe TRBD2 (6 bases). V was cut by 6 bases and J by 5 bases, with 10 bases left in between. Germline values: CDR1 PRHDT, CDR2 FYEKMQ (reference sequence). CDR3 length: 12 amino acids. CDR3 region: CASRGGGETQYF. The CDR3 region has the DNA TGTGCCAGCAGGGGTGGAGGGGAGACCCAGTACTTC. The full variable domain, in which reference TRBV13 and TRBJ2-5 provide the parts outside the CDR3, is AAGVIQSPRHLIKEKRETATLKCYPIPRHDTVYWYQQGPGQDPQFLISFYEKMQSDKGSIPDRFSAQQFSDYHSELNMSSLELGDSALYFCASRGGGETQYFGPGTRLLVL.

The chain recombines TRBV5-4 with TRBJ2-1; D is undetermined. Trimming cost V 0 bases and J 5 bases, with 9 bases left between them. Germline CDR1 and CDR2: SGHNT and YYREEE (reference sequence). The length of the CDR3 is 14 residues. This chain's CDR3 is CASSLAYSHNEQFF. The CDR3 DNA follows: TGTGCCAGCAGCTTGGCCTATTCCCACAATGAGCAGTTCTTC.

J is TRBJ1-4 and V is TRBV2, with 8 nucleotides matching TRBD1. There are 12 residues in the CDR3. Germline V lookup: CDR1 SNHLY, CDR2 FYNNEI. V dropped 9 bases and J dropped 3; count of bases not matched to a gene: 0. As DNA, the CDR3 is TGTGCCAGACAGGGGGCTAATGAAAAACTGTTTTTT. This translates into CARQGANEKLFF. The full variable domain, its missing parts supplied by reference TRBV2 and TRBJ1-4, is EPEVTQTPSHQVTQMGQEVILRCVPISNHLYFYWYRQILGQKVEFLVSFYNNEISEKSEIFDDQFSVERPDGSNFTLKIRSTKLEDSAMYFCARQGANEKLFFGSGTQLSVL.

The chain has TRBV19 and TRBJ2-3, with 8 bases fitting TRBD1. This CDR3 contains 12 residues. V dropped 4 bases and J dropped 12; count of bases not matched to a gene: 6. The germline gives CDR1 LNHDA, CDR2 SQIVND (reference sequence). The CDR3 bases are TGTGCCAGTAGTACTTCCGGACAGGGACAGTATTTT. This gives the protein CASSTSGQGQYF.

This clone was recorded a few times. The chain carries TRBV10-1 and TRBJ1-1, with 7 bases that match TRBD1. The CDR3 loop spans 15 amino acids. The V gene's germline CDR1 is WNHNN and CDR2 SYGVQD (reference sequence). Trimming at V came to 0 bases and at J to 0 bases, leaving 1 base not matched to a gene. The CDR3 sequence: CASSESGTVNTEAFF. The CDR3 DNA sequence: TGCGCCAGCAGTGAGTCGGGGACAGTGAACACTGAAGCTTTCTTT.

J is TRBJ2-5 and V is TRBV5-1; 11 bases align to TRBD1. The DNA end is more similar to TRBJ2-7, so the J call may be wrong. The CDR3 is 15 amino acids. Germline V gives CDR1 SGHRS, CDR2 YFSETQ. The CDR3 DNA sequence: TGCGCCAGCAGCTTGTCGGACAGGGGGCCCTACGAGCAGTACTTC. Its translation: CASSLSDRGPYEQYF.

This clone was picked up one time. The chain uses TRBV10-3 and TRBJ2-1; weak D call: TRBD2 (6 bases). This CDR3 comprises 15 residues. Germline assignment: CDR1 ENHRY and CDR2 SYGVKD. V was cut by 0 bases and J by 3 bases, with 9 bases left in between. CDR3 in amino acids: CAISESGGDYNEQFF. In DNA, the CDR3 is TGTGCCATCAGTGAGTCCGGGGGAGACTACAATGAGCAGTTCTTC.

The rearrangement uses TRBV18 and TRBJ2-5; D perhaps matches TRBD2 (5 bases). This CDR3 comprises 13 residues. Trimming removed 6 bases at V and 3 bases at J, with 11 bases between. Per the germline V gene, CDR1 is KGHSH and CDR2 is LQKENI. CDR3 sequence (DNA): TGTGCCAGCTCCCCGAGGGTGGAAGAGACCCAGTACTTC. This codes for CASSPRVEETQYF.

This clone has more than one count but fewer than ten. The chain is built from TRBV4-1 and TRBJ1-4; possible D gene TRBD1, 5 bases. Trimming left V 4 bases short and J 7 bases short, with 13 bases between. Germline values: CDR1 MGHRA, CDR2 YSYEKL. CDR3 length: 14 residues. CDR3 coding DNA: TGCGCCAGCAGCCCGGGCCCCGACAGTGAAAAACTGTTTTTT. It yields the protein CASSPGPDSEKLFF.

The V gene is TRBV25-1, the J gene TRBJ2-1, with 9 bases identical to TRBD2. The CDR3 length is 15 residues. CDR1 and CDR2 (germline): MGHDK, SYGVNS. Trimming took 6 bases from V and 7 from J; bases not matched to a gene: 10. The CDR3 protein is CASSLSGLAQNEQFF. The CDR3 bases are TGTGCCAGCAGCCTCTCGGGACTAGCTCAAAATGAGCAGTTCTTC.

The chain employs TRBV7-8 and TRBJ2-1, with TRBD1 as a possible D gene (5 bases). V dropped 2 bases and J dropped 7 bases, with 21 bases sitting between them. This CDR3 is 17 amino acids long. The germline V gene has CDR1 SGHVS and CDR2 FQNEAQ. Here the CDR3 DNA reads TGTGCCAGCAGCTTAATGGGGCGAACTCAAGGCCTTAATGAGCAGTTCTTC. Translation: CASSLMGRTQGLNEQFF.

This chain uses TRBV11-3 with TRBJ2-7; 10 bases align to TRBD1. CDR1 and CDR2 (germline): SGHNT, YENEEA. V trimming: 3 bases; J trimming: 5 bases; junction bases outside the gene matches: 10. The CDR3 is made up of 16 amino acids. CDR3 residues: CASSLVDRGQRNEQYF. Written as DNA, the CDR3 is TGTGCCAGCAGCTTGGTAGACAGGGGGCAAAGGAACGAGCAGTACTTC.

This rearrangement joins TRBV9 to TRBJ2-1; 9 bases agree with TRBD2. V lost 0 bases to trimming and J lost 13 bases; unmatched junction nucleotides: 8. Germline V lookup: CDR1 SGDLS, CDR2 YYNGEE. The CDR3 extends over 14 amino acids. The CDR3 sequence is CASSVESSGTGQFF. CDR3 nucleotide sequence: TGTGCCAGCAGCGTAGAGTCTAGCGGGACGGGACAGTTCTTC.

This clone came up a few times. This chain links TRBV2 with TRBJ1-5; 9 nucleotides line up with TRBD1. Trimming cost V 6 bases and J 4 bases; bases outside gene matches: 1. Germline values: CDR1 SNHLY, CDR2 FYNNEI. The CDR3 is 13 residues long. The CDR3 DNA follows: TGTGCCAGCAGGACAGGGGGGAATCAGCCCCAGCATTTT. It yields the protein CASRTGGNQPQHF. Looking up the rest from reference TRBV2 and TRBJ1-5 gives the full variable domain: EPEVTQTPSHQVTQMGQEVILRCVPISNHLYFYWYRQILGQKVEFLVSFYNNEISEKSEIFDDQFSVERPDGSNFTLKIRSTKLEDSAMYFCASRTGGNQPQHFGDGTRLSIL.

The chain carries TRBV6-4 and TRBJ1-1, with 8 bases that match TRBD1. The CDR3 runs 14 residues. Trimming removed 5 bases from V and 2 bases from J; junction bases left unmatched: 4. Germline V lookup: CDR1 MRHNA, CDR2 SNTAGT. CDR3 nucleotides: TGTGCCAGCAGTCCAGGACAGGGTAACACTGAAGCTTTCTTT. It specifies CASSPGQGNTEAFF.

The chain uses TRBV28 and TRBJ1-4, with D uncertain. V lost 3 bases and J 7 bases, leaving 9 bases between the germline ends. CDR1 is MDHEN and CDR2 is SYDVKM in the germline V gene. This CDR3 is built from 13 residues. CDR3 sequence reads: CASSLGSVEKLFF. The DNA for the CDR3 is TGTGCCAGCAGTTTGGGGAGCGTTGAAAAACTGTTTTTT.